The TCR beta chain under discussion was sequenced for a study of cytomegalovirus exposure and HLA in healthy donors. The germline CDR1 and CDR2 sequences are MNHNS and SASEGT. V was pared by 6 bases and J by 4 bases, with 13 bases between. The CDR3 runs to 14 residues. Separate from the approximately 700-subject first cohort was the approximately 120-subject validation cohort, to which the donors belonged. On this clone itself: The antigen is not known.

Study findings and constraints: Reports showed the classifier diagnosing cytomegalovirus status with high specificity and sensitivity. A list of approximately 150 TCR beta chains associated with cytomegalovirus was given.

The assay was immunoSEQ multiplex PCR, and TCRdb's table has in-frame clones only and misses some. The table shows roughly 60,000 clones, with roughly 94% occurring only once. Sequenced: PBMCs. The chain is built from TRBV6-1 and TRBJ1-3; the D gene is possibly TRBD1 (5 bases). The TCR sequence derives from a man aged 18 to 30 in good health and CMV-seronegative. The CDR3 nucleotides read TGTGCCAGCAGCGGTAGACAGCAAGGAAACACCATATATTTT. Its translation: CASSGRQQGNTIYF.